This T cell receptor (beta chain) came from a study of patients and donors after allogeneic stem cell transplantation. Using its own MiXCR run on the RT-PCR reads, TCRdb lists one record per CDR3 protein. The sample consists of hundreds of thousands of distinct CDR3 sequences, approximately 14% of them appearing once. V lost 1 base and J 1 base, leaving 11 bases between the germline ends. The CDR3 extends over 16 amino acids. Germline values: CDR1 SGHTA, CDR2 FQGNSA. The sample was blood, either unsorted or a sorted T cell fraction (not recorded which). The gene calls are TRBV7-2 and TRBJ1-5; no reliable D call. This receptor was obtained from a human donor who was either an allogeneic HSCT recipient or a stem cell or donor lymphocyte infusion donor (not recorded which). It is not recorded whose cells these are; they may come from a transplant donor. The CDR3 DNA follows: TGTGCCAGCAGCTTAGTAATGGGCTTAAGCAATCAGCCCCAGCATTTT. Protein sequence: CASSLVMGLSNQPQHF.